These 17 T cell receptor beta chains came from one sample sequenced in a study of beta chain features in type 1 diabetes. Expressed TCRB transcripts were sequenced because the isolated RNA had all been reverse transcribed beforehand. Profiling relied on immunoSEQ multiplex PCR, and the TCRdb table lists in-frame clones only, not all of them. The table includes about 900,000 clones, 15% to 20% detected once. The sample comprised naive CD4+ T cells from blood. The origin of the receptors is a woman under 30 in good health.

This chain links TRBV11-3 with TRBJ2-5; D is perhaps TRBD1 (7 bases). The CDR3 is made up of 17 amino acids. In germline, CDR1 is SGHNT, CDR2 YENEEA. V lost 3 bases, J lost 2 bases, and 19 bases lay in between. CDR3 residues: CASSLGGDSSGQETQYF. CDR3 bases: TGTGCCAGCAGCTTGGGCGGGGACAGTTCTGGGCAAGAGACCCAGTACTTC.

V gene TRBV9 combines with J gene TRBJ2-3; TRBD2 aligns across 7 bases. The ends lost 3 bases at V and 4 bases at J; junction bases unmatched: 8. This CDR3 has 15 residues. Germline-derived CDR1 and CDR2 are SGDLS and YYNGEE. Here the CDR3 DNA reads TGTGCCAGCAGCGAACTAGCGAGACTTCCAGATACGCAGTATTTT. Protein product: CASSELARLPDTQYF.

This clone has more than one count but fewer than ten. The chain uses TRBV28 and TRBJ2-3, with 8 bases matching TRBD2. The CDR3 contains 17 residues. Germline lookup yields CDR1 MDHEN and CDR2 SYDVKM. Trimming at V came to 8 bases and at J to 3 bases, leaving 16 bases not matched to a gene. CDR3 DNA sequence: TGTGCCAGCTCAACGGATTCAGCGGGAGAAAGGACAGATACGCAGTATTTT. Translated: CASSTDSAGERTDTQYF.

V is TRBV7-3 and J is TRBJ2-3; unclear D gene. Germline loops: CDR1 SGHTA, CDR2 FQGTGA. Trimming shortened V by 5 bases and J by 1 base, and 10 bases separated the two germline ends. CDR3 size: 14 residues. Written as DNA, the CDR3 is TGTGCCAGCAGCCCTAATGGTGGCACAGATACGCAGTATTTT. Residues: CASSPNGGTDTQYF.

This clone appeared a few times. The chain carries TRBV4-1 and TRBJ2-1, with D tentatively TRBD1 (6 bases). Between the trimmed V and J ends, which lost 4 bases and 6 bases, there was a span of 13 bases. This CDR3 is 14 amino acids long. Per the germline V gene, CDR1 is MGHRA and CDR2 is YSYEKL. CDR3 loop: CASSLQGGGNEQFF. The CDR3 DNA sequence: TGCGCCAGCAGCCTACAGGGCGGCGGCAATGAGCAGTTCTTC.

The rearrangement joins TRBV5-8 to TRBJ2-3; 7 positions agree with TRBD2. CDR1 is SGHTS and CDR2 is YDEGEE in the germline V gene. The CDR3 runs to 14 residues. Losses at the gene ends were 6 bases for V and 6 bases for J; bases not matched to a gene: 10. CDR3 loop: CASNGGRLLDTQYF. The CDR3 coding sequence is TGTGCCAGCAACGGGGGGAGGCTTCTGGATACGCAGTATTTT. Full variable domain (remainder filled in from reference TRBV5-8 and TRBJ2-3): EAGVTQSPTHLIKTRGQQATLRCSPISGHTSVYWYQQALGLGLQFLLWYDEGEERNRGNFPPRFSGRQFPNYSSELNVNALELEDSALYLCASNGGRLLDTQYFGPGTRLTVL.

The table lists this clone with a few counts. The sample carries other DNA sequences with the same CDR3. This chain uses TRBV7-9 with TRBJ1-1; D gene ambiguous. V was trimmed by 5 bases and J by 0 bases, leaving 10 bases between them. This CDR3 spans 14 amino acids. CDR1 is SEHNR and CDR2 is FQNEAQ in the germline V gene (reference sequence). DNA of the CDR3: TGTGCCAGCAGCCTCCTCGGGATGAACACTGAAGCTTTCTTT. This sequence encodes CASSLLGMNTEAFF. Full variable domain (rest looked up from reference TRBV7-9 and TRBJ1-1): DTGVSQNPRHKITKRGQNVTFRCDPISEHNRLYWYRQTLGQGPEFLTYFQNEAQLEKSRLLSDRFSAERPKGSFSTLEIQRTEQGDSAMYLCASSLLGMNTEAFFGQGTRLTVV.

This clone was detected a few times. The chain employs TRBV10-2 and TRBJ2-7; D gene uncertain. Trimming removed 4 bases from V and 3 bases from J, with 16 bases in between. In germline, CDR1 is WSHSY, CDR2 SAAADI. CDR3 length: 15 amino acids. The CDR3 reads CASSALLTNIYEQYF. The CDR3 region has the DNA TGCGCCAGCAGTGCTTTGCTGACGAACATCTACGAGCAGTACTTC.

This clone came up a few times. The rearrangement uses TRBV7-2 and TRBJ2-7; D is ambiguous. CDR1 and CDR2 from the germline V gene are SGHTA and FQGNSA. The CDR3 has 13 residues. V lost 6 bases and J 3 bases, leaving 12 bases between the germline ends. The CDR3 loop reads CASSLAIDYEQYF. The CDR3 DNA reads as TGTGCCAGCAGTTTGGCTATCGACTACGAGCAGTACTTC.

This rearrangement joins TRBV6-6 to TRBJ2-7, with D perhaps matching TRBD2 (6 bases). V lost 8 bases, J lost 5 bases, and 19 bases lay in between. The CDR3 spans 14 residues. Germline values: CDR1 MNHNY, CDR2 SVGAGI (reference sequence). In nucleotides, the CDR3 is TGTGCCAGCTCGGGAGCTGGGAGAAGCCACGAGCAGTACTTC. This gives the protein CASSGAGRSHEQYF.

In its sample, this clone was seen a few times. The chain combines TRBV11-2 with TRBJ2-7; D gene ambiguous. CDR1 is SGHAT, CDR2 FQNNGV, per germline. The CDR3 totals 12 residues. Trimming pared 1 base from V and 4 bases from J, leaving 5 bases between. This CDR3 is CASSLAKYEQYF. CDR3 nucleotide sequence: TGTGCCAGCAGCTTAGCGAAGTACGAGCAGTACTTC.

The chain couples TRBV9 to TRBJ1-1; D not resolved. Germline CDR1 and CDR2: SGDLS and YYNGEE. V gave up 0 bases and J gave up 6 bases, with 12 bases separating them. The CDR3 sequence is 14 residues long. In nucleotides, the CDR3 is TGTGCCAGCAGCGTAGAAGCCGGGGTGTCTGAAGCTTTCTTT. Its protein is CASSVEAGVSEAFF.

V usage is TRBV7-9 and J usage is TRBJ1-1; the D gene is possibly TRBD1 (5 bases). V lost 1 base and J lost 4, with 13 bases in between. Per germline, CDR1 SEHNR and CDR2 FQNEAQ (reference sequence). This CDR3 has 15 amino acids. The CDR3, as DNA: TGTGCCAGCAGCTTAGGCGGGGTTAGGGGCACTGAAGCTTTCTTT. Translation gives CASSLGGVRGTEAFF.

A note on this clone: Within the sample, other DNA sequences also encode this same CDR3. This chain joins TRBV7-9 and TRBJ2-3, with TRBD1 as a possible D gene (5 bases). V lost 3 bases and J lost 2, with 6 bases in between. The CDR3 is made up of 13 amino acids. Germline values: CDR1 SEHNR, CDR2 FQNEAQ (reference sequence). The CDR3 here is CASSLGPTDTQYF. CDR3 in DNA: TGTGCCAGCAGCTTGGGGCCCACAGATACGCAGTATTTT.

The chain combines TRBV7-9 with TRBJ1-2; a weak D match, TRBD1 (6 bases). The V gene lost 3 bases and the J gene lost 4 bases, with 12 bases spanning the gap. CDR1 SEHNR and CDR2 FQNEAQ come from the germline V gene (reference sequence). This CDR3 is 14 amino acids long. CDR3 amino acids: CASSFGQGSYGYTF. Here the CDR3 DNA reads TGTGCCAGCAGCTTTGGTCAGGGGAGCTATGGCTACACCTTC.

V gene TRBV11-3 combines with J gene TRBJ2-2; TRBD2 matches 8 bases. Germline CDR1 is SGHNT and CDR2 is YENEEA. This CDR3 region has 17 residues. Losses at the gene ends were 8 bases for V and 2 bases for J; bases not matched to a gene: 13. This CDR3 is CASPVLLTSENTGELFF. CDR3 nucleotide sequence: TGTGCCAGCCCGGTTCTCTTGACTAGCGAAAACACCGGGGAGCTGTTTTTT.

On this clone: Other DNA sequences of this sample code for an identical CDR3. The CDR3 is CASRGTGELFF. The CDR3 region has the DNA TGCGCCAGCAGGGGCACCGGGGAGCTGTTTTTT. The chain joins TRBV5-1 to TRBJ2-2, with D hard to call. CDR3 length: 11 amino acids. V dropped 5 bases and J dropped 4 bases, with 3 bases sitting between them. Germline V gene sequence: CDR1 SGHRS, CDR2 YFSETQ.